The clone carrying this T cell receptor beta chain was found once. This sample stems from a study of blood T cell repertoires in COVID-19. Study at large: Samples taken during acute and convalescent COVID-19 were collected in the United States, Italy and Spain.

Generated by immunoSEQ multiplex PCR, the TCRdb table keeps only in-frame clones and is missing some. The sample contains about 44,000 clones, 89% of which appear only once. Germline assignment: CDR1 LNHDA and CDR2 SQIVND (reference sequence). The length of the CDR3 is 17 residues. The V gene end was trimmed by 5 bases and the J gene end by 0 bases; junction bases not matched to a gene: 7. The J gene is TRBJ2-6, the V gene TRBV19; TRBD1 matches at 7 bases. The specimen sequenced was peripheral blood. This receptor was obtained from a man between 65 and 85 years old with active COVID-19. CDR3 nucleotide sequence: TGTGCCAGTAGTGCCCGGACAGGAGACTCTGGGGCCAACGTCCTGACTTTC. Translation gives CASSARTGDSGANVLTF.